This TCR beta chain was sequenced in a study of cytomegalovirus exposure and HLA in healthy donors. From germline, CDR1 is GTSNPN and CDR2 SVGIG (reference sequence). CDR3 length: 15 residues. The junction had 2 bases not matched to a gene; V was cut back by 0 bases and J by 7 bases. 60 Vbeta and 13 Jbeta primers were used in PCR. Produced via immunoSEQ multiplex PCR; TCRdb's table is partial and in-frame only. The sample records roughly 100,000 clones, around 80% being singletons. The receptor was isolated from a man between 40 and 49 years old in good health and CMV-seropositive. J is TRBJ2-1 and V is TRBV30; 14 bases line up with TRBD2. Source material: PBMCs. DNA for the CDR3: TGTGCCTGGAGTGTAGGGACTAGCGGGAGTAATGAGCAGTTCTTC. Amino acids: CAWSVGTSGSNEQFF.